This T cell receptor (beta chain) comes out of a study of T cell clusters in autoimmune cytopenias. Notes on the study in general: TRB repertoire shifts in secondary cytopenia and chronic lymphocytic leukemia mostly reflected lymphoma, not autoimmunity.

TRB was amplified from roughly 270 ng of peripheral blood genomic DNA per sample. TRB was amplified by touch-down multiplex PCR, primer pools A and B combined. TCRdb processed the multiplex PCR reads again and assigns one entry to each CDR3 protein, with no DNA. The sample's table shows nearly 15,000 distinct CDR3 sequences. For this clonotype: The antigen remains undetermined.

Germline V gene lookup returns CDR1 MNHEY and CDR2 SVGEGT. This CDR3 spans 13 amino acids. A further study also used this sample, focusing on T cell repertoires in aging, cancer and after chemotherapy.

Input material: peripheral blood. This TCR came from a human donor in good health. This chain joins TRBV6-2 or TRBV6-3 and TRBJ2-2; TCRdb outputs TRBD2, but without DNA this stays unchecked. The CDR3: CASSYRLGRELFF.